This T cell receptor beta chain emerged from a study of early T cells in non-severe SARS-CoV-2 infection. Study summary: Unsorted whole blood bulk RNA was sequenced, with unpaired chains.

Unique molecular identifiers tagged individual cDNA molecules. MiXCR, run by TCRdb on the 5' RACE reads, gives a single entry per CDR3 protein. The sample includes about 98,000 distinct CDR3 sequences, approximately 15% seen only once; the top ten take 6.5% to 9%. V was clipped by 8 bases and J by 7 bases; unmatched bases: 2. The CDR3 covers 11 residues. The germline V gene encodes CDR1 MGHRA and CDR2 YSYEKL. The chain combines TRBV4-1 with TRBJ2-1, with 7 nucleotides matching TRBD2. This TCR was sampled from an adult who was a healthcare worker with PCR-confirmed SARS-CoV-2 infection or an uninfected control (not recorded which). The sample was whole blood. The CDR3, as DNA: TGCGCCAGCTGGGGGGGGAATGAGCAGTTCTTC. Translation: CASWGGNEQFF.